This T cell receptor (beta chain) was identified in a study of vaccination effects on CD4 cells after COVID-19. The CDR3 contains 15 residues. CDR1 and CDR2 (germline): LGHDT, YNNKEL (reference sequence). Investigators separated out CD4+ T cells once around eleven days of culture had passed. The method was immunoSEQ multiplex PCR; TCRdb's version includes in-frame clones alone and lacks a portion of them. The sample shows 45,000 to 60,000 clones, over 60% of them seen only once. As to this clone: Its target is unknown. The junction and the germline gene differ at one end; a read error may be behind it.

This chain connects TRBV3-1 (or the pseudogene TRBV3-2) to TRBJ2-5; the match to TRBD2 covers 10 bases. This material consisted of CD4+ T cells from PBMCs cultured without peptide, taken before COVID-19 vaccination. The origin of this receptor is a human donor who received a COVID-19 vaccine. CDR3 in DNA: TGTGCCAGCACCCAACTAGCGGGGAGCCAGAGAAACCAGTACTTC. Translation gives CASTQLAGSQRNQYF.